These T cell receptor beta chains were read from a single sample in a study of T cell repertoires in cytomegalovirus infection. TCRdb used MiXCR to reprocess the reads, holding one entry per CDR3 protein. The sample has approximately 76,000 distinct CDR3 sequences, around 3.4% seen once; the top ten hold 4.6%. The sample comprised PBMCs. These receptors all stem from a human donor in good health (CMV status not recorded). Some clones in this sample may be carry-over from other donors' samples. CDR3s include the opening cysteine and the closing phenylalanine or tryptophan. A D gene is named only where the DNA matches it firmly. The size entry gives once, few, many, or a class for an expanded clone.

j_call	d_call	v_call	clone_size	cdr3_aa	cdr3_nt
TRBJ1-4	TRBD1	TRBV7-9	many	CASSSYKRGREKLFF	TGTGCCAGCAGTTCGTACAAGAGGGGGCGAGAAAAACTGTTTTTT
TRBJ2-7	TRBD2	TRBV10-3	many	CAISESRGIGTSGVYEQYF	TGTGCCATCAGTGAGTCTAGGGGTATCGGGACTAGCGGGGTCTACGAGCAGTACTTC
TRBJ1-2	TRBD1	TRBV6-2/TRBV6-3	many	CASSWTGYGYTF	TGTGCCAGCAGCTGGACAGGGTATGGCTACACCTTC
TRBJ2-3	TRBD1	TRBV4-1	many	CASSQDGFDRVEYF	TGCGCCAGCAGCCAAGACGGTTTTGACAGGGTTGAGTATTTT
TRBJ1-5	NA	TRBV28	many	CASTSPDRFNQPQHF	TGTGCCAGCACTTCCCCGGACCGATTCAATCAGCCCCAGCATTTT
TRBJ2-5	NA	TRBV7-3	many	CASSYLPWETQYF	TGTGCCAGCAGCTACCTCCCTTGGGAGACCCAGTACTTC
TRBJ2-7	NA	TRBV7-6	many	CASTSVDIFSYEQYF	TGTGCCAGCACCTCCGTCGACATCTTCTCCTACGAGCAGTACTTC
TRBJ2-7	NA	TRBV7-2	medium-sized	CASSLFSDSYEQYF	TGTGCCAGCAGCTTGTTCAGTGACTCCTACGAGCAGTACTTC
TRBJ1-5	NA	TRBV10-3	many	CAIRVNQPQHF	TGTGCCATCAGGGTAAATCAGCCCCAGCATTTT
TRBJ2-2	TRBD2	TRBV7-2	many	CASSSRPGLVGTGELFF	TGTGCCAGCAGCTCCCGGCCGGGACTAGTTGGCACCGGGGAGCTGTTTTTT
TRBJ2-3	NA	TRBV4-3	many	CASSQQSTDTQYF	TGCGCCAGCAGCCAACAGAGCACAGATACGCAGTATTTT
TRBJ1-1	NA	TRBV14	many	CASSQGGAAFF	TGTGCCAGCAGCCAGGGGGGGGCGGCTTTCTTT
TRBJ2-7	NA	TRBV11-2	many	CASSLEYGGGYEQYF	TGTGCCAGCAGCTTAGAATACGGGGGAGGCTACGAGCAGTACTTC
TRBJ1-2	NA	TRBV19	many	CASNPTDNYGYTF	TGTGCCAGTAACCCGACGGACAACTATGGCTACACCTTC
TRBJ1-1	NA	TRBV7-9	many	CASSAGAKNTEAFF	TGTGCCAGCAGCGCCGGGGCGAAGAACACTGAAGCTTTCTTT
TRBJ2-3	NA	TRBV5-6	many	CASRAEGSYTQYF	TGTGCCAGCAGGGCGGAAGGGAGTTATACGCAGTATTTT
TRBJ2-3	TRBD2	TRBV28	many	CASSLAGDSTDTQYF	TGTGCCAGCAGTTTAGCGGGGGATAGCACAGATACGCAGTATTTT
TRBJ2-7	NA	TRBV7-2	many	CASSLAMDSYEQYF	TGTGCCAGCAGCTTAGCGATGGACTCCTACGAGCAGTACTTC
TRBJ1-5	NA	TRBV30	many	CAWSVSGTQPQHF	TGTGCCTGGAGTGTGTCGGGCACTCAGCCCCAGCATTTT
TRBJ1-1	NA	TRBV6-5	many	CASNALQGFLNTEAFF	TGTGCCAGCAATGCCTTACAGGGATTCCTGAACACTGAAGCTTTCTTT
TRBJ1-5	TRBD1	TRBV27	many	CASSGDRGRNQPQHF	TGTGCCAGCAGCGGGGACAGGGGGCGCAATCAGCCCCAGCATTTT
TRBJ1-5	NA	TRBV12-3/TRBV12-4	many	CASSLDGVDGKNQPQHF	TGTGCCAGCAGTTTAGATGGGGTGGACGGAAAAAATCAGCCCCAGCATTTT
TRBJ2-6	NA	TRBV20-1	many	CSARDKGYGANVLTF	TGCAGTGCTAGAGATAAAGGGTATGGGGCCAACGTCCTGACTTTC
TRBJ2-7	TRBD2	TRBV20-1	many	CRASRGGSYEQYF	TGCAGAGCGTCCCGGGGGGGTAGCTACGAGCAGTACTTC
TRBJ2-3	TRBD1	TRBV10-3	many	CATGDRGLGTDTQYF	TGTGCCACCGGGGACAGGGGCCTCGGCACAGATACGCAGTATTTT
TRBJ1-1	NA	TRBV20-1	many	CSAAVGVRAEAFF	TGCAGTGCCGCCGTGGGGGTTAGGGCTGAAGCTTTCTTT
TRBJ1-2	NA	TRBV28	many	CASSFYGDYGYTF	TGTGCCAGCAGTTTCTATGGAGACTATGGCTACACCTTC
TRBJ2-1	TRBD1	TRBV6-2/TRBV6-3	many	CASTWDSYNEQFF	TGTGCCAGCACCTGGGACAGTTACAATGAGCAGTTCTTC